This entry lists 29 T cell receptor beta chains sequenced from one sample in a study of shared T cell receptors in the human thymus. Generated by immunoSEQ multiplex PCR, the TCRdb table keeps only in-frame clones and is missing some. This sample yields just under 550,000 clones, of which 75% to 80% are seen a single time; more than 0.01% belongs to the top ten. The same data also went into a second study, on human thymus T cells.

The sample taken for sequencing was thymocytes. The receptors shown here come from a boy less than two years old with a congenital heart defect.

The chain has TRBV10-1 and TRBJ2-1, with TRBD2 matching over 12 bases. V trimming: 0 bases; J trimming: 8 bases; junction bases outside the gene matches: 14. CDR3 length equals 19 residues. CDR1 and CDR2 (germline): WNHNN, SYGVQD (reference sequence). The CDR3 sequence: CASSESVVSSGRARDEQFF. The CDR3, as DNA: TGCGCCAGCAGTGAGTCGGTTGTGTCTAGCGGGAGGGCCAGAGATGAGCAGTTCTTC.

CDR3 sequence (DNA): TGTGCCTGGAGTGTAGGGATACAACAGGGGAGAGTGAACTATGGCTACACCTTC. This codes for CAWSVGIQQGRVNYGYTF. The V gene is TRBV30, the J gene TRBJ1-2; 7 positions match TRBD1. The length of the CDR3 is 18 residues. V lost 0 bases and J lost 2; bases outside the gene matches: 15. The germline V gene has CDR1 GTSNPN and CDR2 SVGIG (reference sequence).

As DNA, the CDR3 is TGTGCCTGGACCAAACGGGAGGCGGGTTGCACAGATACGCAGTATTTT. This sequence encodes CAWTKREAGCTDTQYF. The chain carries TRBV30 and TRBJ2-3, with 7 bases fitting TRBD2. The junction had 11 bases not matched to a gene; V was cut back by 4 bases and J by 1 base. Germline V gives CDR1 GTSNPN, CDR2 SVGIG (reference sequence). The CDR3 runs to 16 residues.

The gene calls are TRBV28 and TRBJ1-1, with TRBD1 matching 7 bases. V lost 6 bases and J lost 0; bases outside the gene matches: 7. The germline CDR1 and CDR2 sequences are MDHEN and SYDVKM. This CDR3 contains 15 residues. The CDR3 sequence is CASSRRGQLNTEAFF. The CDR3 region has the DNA TGTGCCAGCAGCCGGAGGGGACAGCTGAACACTGAAGCTTTCTTT.

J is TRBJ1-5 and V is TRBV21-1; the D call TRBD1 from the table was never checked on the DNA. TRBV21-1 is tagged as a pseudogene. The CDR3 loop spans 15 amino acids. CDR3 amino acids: CASSKATGGGQPQHF. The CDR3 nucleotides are TGTGCCAGCAGCAAAGCGACAGGGGGAGGGCAGCCCCAGCATTTT.

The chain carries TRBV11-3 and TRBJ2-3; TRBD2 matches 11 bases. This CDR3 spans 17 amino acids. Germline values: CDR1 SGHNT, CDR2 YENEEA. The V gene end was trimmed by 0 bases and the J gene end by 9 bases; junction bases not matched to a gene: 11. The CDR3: CASSLDRSSGGLWTQYF. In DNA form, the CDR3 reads TGTGCCAGCAGCTTAGATCGGTCTAGCGGGGGGCTGTGGACGCAGTATTTT.

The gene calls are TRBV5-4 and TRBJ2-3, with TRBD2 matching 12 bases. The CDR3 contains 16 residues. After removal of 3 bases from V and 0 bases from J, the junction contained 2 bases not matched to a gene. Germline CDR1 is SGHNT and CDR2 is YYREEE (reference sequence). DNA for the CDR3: TGTGCCAGCAGCTCGGGACTAGCGGGTAGCACAGATACGCAGTATTTT. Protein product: CASSSGLAGSTDTQYF.

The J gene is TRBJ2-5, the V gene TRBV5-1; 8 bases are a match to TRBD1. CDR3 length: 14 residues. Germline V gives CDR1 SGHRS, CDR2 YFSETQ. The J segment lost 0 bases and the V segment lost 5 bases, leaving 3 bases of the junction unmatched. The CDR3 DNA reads TGCGCCAGCAGAAGGGGACAGGACCAAGAGACCCAGTACTTC. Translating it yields CASRRGQDQETQYF.

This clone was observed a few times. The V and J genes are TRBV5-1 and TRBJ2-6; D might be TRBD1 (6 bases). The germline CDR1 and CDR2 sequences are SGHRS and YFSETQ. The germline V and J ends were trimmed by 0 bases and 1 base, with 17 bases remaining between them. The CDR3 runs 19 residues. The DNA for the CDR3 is TGCGCCAGCAGCTTGGCAGGACAGCCCAGAGGATCTGGGGCCAACGTCCTGACTTTC. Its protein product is CASSLAGQPRGSGANVLTF.

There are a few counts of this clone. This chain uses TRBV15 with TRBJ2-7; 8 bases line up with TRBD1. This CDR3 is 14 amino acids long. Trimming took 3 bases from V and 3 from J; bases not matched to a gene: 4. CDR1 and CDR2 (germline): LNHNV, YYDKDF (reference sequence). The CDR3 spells CATSRIGTGYEQYF. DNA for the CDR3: TGTGCCACCAGCAGGATCGGGACAGGCTACGAGCAGTACTTC.

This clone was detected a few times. As DNA, the CDR3 is TGTGCCAGCAGGCTAGACGAGCAGTACTTC. It encodes CASRLDEQYF. This chain uses TRBV6-5 with TRBJ2-7; D gene unclear. V was clipped by 6 bases and J by 5 bases, with 5 bases between them. The CDR3 length is 10 residues. Germline V gene lookup returns CDR1 MNHEY and CDR2 SVGAGI.

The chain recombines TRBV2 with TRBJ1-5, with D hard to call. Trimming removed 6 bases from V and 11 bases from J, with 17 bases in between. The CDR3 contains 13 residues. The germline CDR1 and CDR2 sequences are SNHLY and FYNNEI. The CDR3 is CASRPNSTETQHF. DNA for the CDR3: TGTGCCAGCAGACCCAATTCTACAGAAACCCAGCATTTT.

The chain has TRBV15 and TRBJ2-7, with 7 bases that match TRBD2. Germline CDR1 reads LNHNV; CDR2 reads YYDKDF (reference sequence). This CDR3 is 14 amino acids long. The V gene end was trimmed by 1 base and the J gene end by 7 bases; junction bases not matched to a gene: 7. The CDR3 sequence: CATSRVRGSEEQYF. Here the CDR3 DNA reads TGTGCCACCAGCAGAGTGCGGGGGTCGGAGGAGCAGTACTTC.

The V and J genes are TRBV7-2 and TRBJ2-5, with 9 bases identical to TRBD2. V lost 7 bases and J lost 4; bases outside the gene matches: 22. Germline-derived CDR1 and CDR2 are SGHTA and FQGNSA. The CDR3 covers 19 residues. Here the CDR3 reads CASTLGNSGSMWLSETQYF. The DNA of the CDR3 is TGTGCCAGCACATTAGGGAATAGCGGGAGTATGTGGCTGTCAGAGACCCAGTACTTC.

CDR3 sequence: CASTGGGGEPQHF. CDR3 nucleotides: TGTGCCAGCACTGGAGGGGGGGGTGAGCCCCAGCATTTT. The chain combines TRBV6-1 with TRBJ1-5, with D perhaps TRBD1 (6 bases). V lost 7 bases, J lost 8 bases, and 15 bases lay in between. CDR1 is MNHNS, CDR2 SASEGT, per germline. CDR3 size: 13 residues.

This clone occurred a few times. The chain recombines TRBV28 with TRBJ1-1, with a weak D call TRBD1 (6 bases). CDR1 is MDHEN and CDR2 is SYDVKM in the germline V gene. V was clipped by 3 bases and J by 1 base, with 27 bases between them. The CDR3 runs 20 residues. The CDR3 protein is CASSFLVPFHPGARNTEAFF. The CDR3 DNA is TGTGCCAGCAGTTTCTTAGTTCCATTCCATCCAGGGGCACGGAACACTGAAGCTTTCTTT.

In DNA, the CDR3 is TGTGCCAGCAGTGAAGCGCTTATGGGGGGCGAGCAGTACTTC. Translated, it gives CASSEALMGGEQYF. The genes are TRBV2 and TRBJ2-7, with D possibly matching TRBD2 (6 bases). The CDR3 covers 14 residues. Germline CDR1 and CDR2: SNHLY and FYNNEI. The V gene lost 0 bases and the J gene lost 6 bases, with 12 bases spanning the gap.

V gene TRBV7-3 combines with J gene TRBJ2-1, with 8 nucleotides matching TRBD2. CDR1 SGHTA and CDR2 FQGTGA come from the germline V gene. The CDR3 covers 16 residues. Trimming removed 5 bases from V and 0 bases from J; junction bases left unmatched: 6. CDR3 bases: TGTGCCAGCAGCCCCCACGGGACTAGCTCCTACAATGAGCAGTTCTTC. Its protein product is CASSPHGTSSYNEQFF.

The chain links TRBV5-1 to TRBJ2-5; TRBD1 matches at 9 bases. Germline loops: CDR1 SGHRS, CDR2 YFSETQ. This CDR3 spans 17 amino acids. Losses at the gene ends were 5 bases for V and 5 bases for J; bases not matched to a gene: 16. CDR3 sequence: CASRLVPGQGWFETQYF. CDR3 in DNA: TGCGCCAGCAGGCTTGTCCCGGGACAGGGTTGGTTCGAGACCCAGTACTTC.

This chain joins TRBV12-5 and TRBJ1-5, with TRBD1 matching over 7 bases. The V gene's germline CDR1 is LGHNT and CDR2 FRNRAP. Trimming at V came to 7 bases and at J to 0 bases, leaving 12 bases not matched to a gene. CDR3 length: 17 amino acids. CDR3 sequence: CASAPPGQPYSNQPQHF. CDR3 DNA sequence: TGTGCTAGTGCTCCTCCGGGACAGCCCTATAGCAATCAGCCCCAGCATTTT.

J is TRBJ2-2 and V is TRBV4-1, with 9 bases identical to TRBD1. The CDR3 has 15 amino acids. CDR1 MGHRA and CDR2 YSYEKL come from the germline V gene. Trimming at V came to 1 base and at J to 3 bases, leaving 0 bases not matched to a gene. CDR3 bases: TGCGCCAGCAGCCAAGGACAGGGGGACACCGGGGAGCTGTTTTTT. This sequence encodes CASSQGQGDTGELFF.

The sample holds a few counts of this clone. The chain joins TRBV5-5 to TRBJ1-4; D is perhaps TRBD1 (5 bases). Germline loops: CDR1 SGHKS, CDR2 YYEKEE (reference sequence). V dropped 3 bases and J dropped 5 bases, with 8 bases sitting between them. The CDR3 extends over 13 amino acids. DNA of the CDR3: TGTGCCAGCAGCTGGGGGGGAAATGAAAAACTGTTTTTT. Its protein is CASSWGGNEKLFF.

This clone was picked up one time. CDR3 amino acids: CASTKLTSVGELFF. The DNA for the CDR3 is TGTGCCAGCACCAAATTGACTAGTGTGGGGGAGCTGTTTTTT. The J gene is TRBJ2-2, the V gene TRBV2, with D perhaps matching TRBD2 (6 bases). Trimming cost V 7 bases and J 8 bases, with 17 bases left between them. The V gene's germline CDR1 is SNHLY and CDR2 FYNNEI. CDR3 length: 14 residues.

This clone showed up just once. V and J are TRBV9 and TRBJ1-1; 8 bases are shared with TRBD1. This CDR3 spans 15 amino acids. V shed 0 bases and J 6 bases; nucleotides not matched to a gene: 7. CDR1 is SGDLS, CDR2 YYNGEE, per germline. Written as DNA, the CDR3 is TGTGCCAGCAGCGTAGGCAGGGGGCGGTCGGCTGAAGCTTTCTTT. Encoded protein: CASSVGRGRSAEAFF.

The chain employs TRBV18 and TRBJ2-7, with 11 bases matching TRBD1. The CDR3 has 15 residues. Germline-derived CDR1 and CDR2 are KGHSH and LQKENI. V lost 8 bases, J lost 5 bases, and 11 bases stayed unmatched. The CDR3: CASALSRTGGNEQYF. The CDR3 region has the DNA TGTGCCAGCGCACTATCACGGACAGGGGGCAACGAGCAGTACTTC.

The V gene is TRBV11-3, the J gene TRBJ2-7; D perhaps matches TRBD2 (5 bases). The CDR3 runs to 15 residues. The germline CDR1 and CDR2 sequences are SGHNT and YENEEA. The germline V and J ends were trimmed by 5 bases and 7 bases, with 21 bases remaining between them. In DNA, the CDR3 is TGTGCCAGCAGCCACCCCGGGATAACGATGCGGGAGCAGTACTTC. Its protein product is CASSHPGITMREQYF. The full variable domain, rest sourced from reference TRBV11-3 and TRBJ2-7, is EAGVVQSPRYKIIEKKQPVAFWCNPISGHNTLYWYLQNLGQGPELLIRYENEEAVDDSQLPKDRFSAERLKGVDSTLKIQPAELGDSAVYLCASSHPGITMREQYFGPGTRLTVT.

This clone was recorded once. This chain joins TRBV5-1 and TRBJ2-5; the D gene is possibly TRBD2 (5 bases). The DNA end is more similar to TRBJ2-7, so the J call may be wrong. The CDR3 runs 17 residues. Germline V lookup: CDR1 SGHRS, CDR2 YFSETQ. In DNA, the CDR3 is TGCGCCAGCAGCCCCGAATCGTTTGGCGGGCACCCCTACGAGCAGTACTTC. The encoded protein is CASSPESFGGHPYEQYF.

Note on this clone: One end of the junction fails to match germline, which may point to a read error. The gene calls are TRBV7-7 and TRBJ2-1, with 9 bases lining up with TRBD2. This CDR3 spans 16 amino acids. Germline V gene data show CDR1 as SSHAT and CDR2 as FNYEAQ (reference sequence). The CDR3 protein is CASSSWAGGPLEEQFF. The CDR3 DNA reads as TGTGCTAGCAGCTCATGGGCGGGAGGGCCCCTTGAGGAGCAGTTCTTC.

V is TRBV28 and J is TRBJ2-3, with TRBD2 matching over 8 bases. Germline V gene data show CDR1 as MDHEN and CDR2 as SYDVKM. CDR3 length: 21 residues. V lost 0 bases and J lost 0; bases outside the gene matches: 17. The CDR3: CASSLCYEGGLPSGSTDTQYF. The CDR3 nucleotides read TGTGCCAGCAGTTTATGCTACGAAGGGGGGCTGCCTAGCGGGAGCACAGATACGCAGTATTTT. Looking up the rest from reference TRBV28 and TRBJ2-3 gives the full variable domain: DVKVTQSSRYLVKRTGEKVFLECVQDMDHENMFWYRQDPGLGLRLIYFSYDVKMKEKGDIPEGYSVSREKKERFSLILESASTNQTSMYLCASSLCYEGGLPSGSTDTQYFGPGTRLTVL.